This T cell receptor (beta chain) is from a study of blood T cell repertoires in COVID-19. Study summary: Some COVID-19 samples were acute and others convalescent; all came from the United States, Italy and Spain. PBMCs, B-cell-depleted T cells, or T cells provided the cDNA or gDNA that made up the material.

In the original workflow: Amplified reference gene primers provided the basis for estimating nucleated cell counts. Clones were read by immunoSEQ multiplex PCR, and TCRdb kept only the in-frame ones, dropping some. That table furnishes V, J and clone size, whereas the DNA furnished D and trimming. The profile shows about 150,000 clones, 85% of them singletons. The sequencing sample was made of peripheral blood. The source of this sequence is an elderly woman with COVID-19, enrolled during active disease.

CDR3 nucleotide sequence: TGTGCCAGCAGTTACTCTATGACAGAAACCGGGGAGCTGTTTTTT. Translated: CASSYSMTETGELFF. The rearrangement uses TRBV6-5 and TRBJ2-2; D may be TRBD1 (5 bases). Germline CDR1 and CDR2: MNHEY and SVGAGI. V was shortened by 0 bases and J by 5 bases, with 10 bases between the two germline ends. The CDR3 is 15 amino acids.